This T cell receptor (beta chain) emerged from a study of CD4 and CD8 cells across lung adenocarcinoma regions. Localized lung adenocarcinoma, a non-small cell lung cancer, affected the donors. The CDR3 has 17 residues. CDR1 is MNHNS, CDR2 SASEGT, per germline. Trimming pared 1 base from V and 0 bases from J, leaving 13 bases between. TCRdb used MiXCR to reprocess the PCR reads, holding one entry per CDR3 protein. This table has 18,000 or so distinct CDR3 sequences, roughly 51% appearing once. The V gene is TRBV6-1, the J gene TRBJ1-3; D possibly corresponds to TRBD1 (5 bases). Sequencing was done on a sample of CD8+ T cells from the center of a lung tumor. This TCR was recovered from a female donor with lung adenocarcinoma. The CD4 and CD8 labels of this study may be unreliable. The CDR3 reads CASSEGSPRGSGNTIYF. The DNA for the CDR3 is TGTGCCAGCAGTGAAGGGTCCCCTAGGGGCTCTGGAAACACCATATATTTT.